These 23 T cell receptor beta chains were sequenced from one sample in a study of blood T cell repertoires in COVID-19. TCRdb keeps only in-frame clones here, not all; method: immunoSEQ multiplex PCR. Here the sample spans about 55,000 clones, roughly 90% being singletons. Sequencing was carried out using peripheral blood. Receptors were obtained from a man aged 60 to 69 with active COVID-19.

The chain uses TRBV18 and TRBJ2-1; D remains ambiguous. The germline V gene encodes CDR1 KGHSH and CDR2 LQKENI. This CDR3 comprises 17 residues. Trimming pared 4 bases from V and 1 base from J, leaving 17 bases between. The CDR3 DNA sequence: TGTGCCAGCTCACTTTACGACGGGTCCAAGTCCTACAATGAGCAGTTCTTC. It specifies CASSLYDGSKSYNEQFF.

The chain has TRBV5-1 and TRBJ2-1; weak D call: TRBD2 (5 bases). The CDR3 has 15 amino acids. V shed 1 base and J shed 6 bases, with 14 bases lying between them. Germline V gene data show CDR1 as SGHRS and CDR2 as YFSETQ. CDR3 nucleotide sequence: TGCGCCAGCAGCTTGAAGGGAGAGGTTCCCAATGAGCAGTTCTTC. Its protein product is CASSLKGEVPNEQFF.

The rearrangement uses TRBV30 and TRBJ1-6, with a weak D call TRBD1 (5 bases). Germline CDR1 reads GTSNPN; CDR2 reads SVGIG (reference sequence). V lost 0 bases to trimming and J lost 9 bases, with 12 bases between them. This CDR3 has 14 residues. This CDR3 reads CAWSVGAGSSPLHF. CDR3 sequence (DNA): TGTGCCTGGAGTGTAGGGGCGGGGAGTTCACCCCTCCACTTT.

The chain combines TRBV21-1 with TRBJ2-5; TRBD1 is taken as the D call from the table, unchecked against the DNA. TRBV21-1 is listed as a pseudogene. CDR3 size: 14 residues. Here the CDR3 reads CASSRETDKETQYF. DNA of the CDR3: TGTGCCAGCAGCAGAGAGACAGATAAAGAGACCCAGTACTTC.

This chain joins TRBV5-1 and TRBJ2-3; weak D call: TRBD2 (6 bases). The CDR3 is 15 residues long. In germline, CDR1 is SGHRS, CDR2 YFSETQ. V gave up 1 base and J gave up 5 bases, with 14 bases separating them. CDR3 sequence reads: CASSLFPGAGDTQYF. CDR3 nucleotide sequence: TGCGCCAGCAGCTTGTTCCCGGGAGCTGGAGATACGCAGTATTTT.

The chain carries TRBV5-1 and TRBJ1-4; D not resolved. Trimming left V 0 bases short and J 8 bases short, with 11 bases between. The CDR3 runs 14 residues. Germline lookup yields CDR1 SGHRS and CDR2 YFSETQ. The CDR3 nucleotides read TGCGCCAGCAGCTTGGGCGAGGAAAACGAAAAACTGTTTTTT. Translating gives CASSLGEENEKLFF.

The rearrangement links TRBV7-6 to TRBJ2-1; 9 positions match TRBD2. The V segment lost 2 bases and the J segment 6 bases; nucleotides outside the gene matches: 14. The CDR3 is 18 residues long. Germline V gene lookup returns CDR1 SGHVS and CDR2 FNYEAQ. The CDR3 region is CASSLFPHSREGRNEQFF. The CDR3 DNA reads as TGTGCCAGCAGCTTATTCCCCCATTCGCGGGAGGGCCGCAATGAGCAGTTCTTC.

CDR3 in amino acids: CASSFTGGGYNEQFF. The CDR3 coding sequence is TGTGCCAGCAGTTTTACAGGGGGCGGATACAATGAGCAGTTCTTC. The rearrangement uses TRBV11-3 and TRBJ2-1, with 9 bases identical to TRBD1. Trimming took 6 bases from V and 4 from J; bases not matched to a gene: 7. CDR3 size: 15 residues. In germline, CDR1 is SGHNT, CDR2 YENEEA.

The gene calls are TRBV6-6 and TRBJ1-2, with TRBD1 identical over 8 bases. The germline V gene has CDR1 MNHNY and CDR2 SVGAGI (reference sequence). The trim removed 6 bases at V and 3 bases at J, leaving 12 bases unmatched. The CDR3 is 16 amino acids. The CDR3 region has the DNA TGTGCCAGCAGAGGACCGGGACAGGAATTCGACTATGGCTACACCTTC. It yields the protein CASRGPGQEFDYGYTF.

The V call is TRBV28, the J call TRBJ1-5; the D gene is possibly TRBD1 (5 bases). This CDR3 comprises 13 residues. Germline CDR1 reads MDHEN; CDR2 reads SYDVKM. Deletions cut 6 bases from V and 5 bases from J, with 11 bases between. The CDR3 loop reads CASSAGIYQPQHF. DNA of the CDR3: TGTGCCAGCAGCGCAGGGATCTATCAGCCCCAGCATTTT.

This clone has a single count. V is TRBV25-1 and J is TRBJ2-1; 7 nucleotides agree with TRBD2. The V and J ends lost 9 bases and 0 bases, in that order; junction bases with no gene match: 5. CDR3 length equals 14 residues. The germline gives CDR1 MGHDK, CDR2 SYGVNS. In DNA, the CDR3 is TGTGCCAGTCACTCTAGCGGCTCCTACAATGAGCAGTTCTTC. Its translation: CASHSSGSYNEQFF.

The rearrangement uses TRBV5-1 and TRBJ2-5, with 7 bases aligning to TRBD1. The CDR3 extends over 15 amino acids. The germline V gene encodes CDR1 SGHRS and CDR2 YFSETQ. Unmatched junction bases numbered 7, after V lost 0 bases and J lost 5 bases. This CDR3 is CASSLGHSRGETQYF. The CDR3 nucleotides are TGCGCCAGCAGCTTGGGCCACTCCAGGGGGGAGACCCAGTACTTC. The entire variable domain, with the rest obtained from reference TRBV5-1 and TRBJ2-5, is as follows: KAGVTQTPRYLIKTRGQQVTLSCSPISGHRSVSWYQQTPGQGLQFLFEYFSETQRNKGNFPGRFSGRQFSNSRSEMNVSTLELGDSALYLCASSLGHSRGETQYFGPGTRLLVL.

The V and J genes are TRBV7-3 and TRBJ2-3, with 14 bases aligning to TRBD2. The germline gives CDR1 SGHTA, CDR2 FQGTGA. J was trimmed by 3 bases and V by 2 bases; bases with no gene match: 1. CDR3 length equals 16 residues. The chain's CDR3 is CASSLGTSGSTDTQYF. The DNA for the CDR3 is TGTGCCAGCAGCTTAGGGACTAGCGGGAGTACAGATACGCAGTATTTT.

DNA for the CDR3: TGTGCCAGCAGCCGCACCCTTACAGGTACCGGGGAGCTGTTTTTT. Translation: CASSRTLTGTGELFF. The chain joins TRBV28 to TRBJ2-2, with D perhaps TRBD1 (5 bases). V lost 6 bases and J 5 bases, leaving 16 bases between the germline ends. Germline V CDR1 and CDR2: MDHEN, SYDVKM. There are 15 residues in the CDR3.

This clone was found once. The chain links TRBV18 to TRBJ1-1; possible D gene TRBD1, 5 bases. Trimming took 4 bases from V and 10 from J, leaving 16 bases between them. The CDR3 is 13 residues long. Germline CDR1 is KGHSH and CDR2 is LQKENI. The CDR3 region is CASSHLTGPGAFF. As DNA, the CDR3 is TGTGCCAGCTCACATTTAACAGGCCCGGGAGCTTTCTTT.

This clone occurred a few times. V gene TRBV30 combines with J gene TRBJ2-7; 7 bases are a match to TRBD2. V dropped 3 bases and J dropped 3; count of bases not matched to a gene: 8. CDR3 size: 14 residues. The germline CDR1 and CDR2 sequences are GTSNPN and SVGIG (reference sequence). The CDR3 spells CAWSSGLAVYEQYF. The CDR3 nucleotides read TGTGCCTGGAGCTCGGGGCTAGCGGTCTACGAGCAGTACTTC.

This rearrangement joins TRBV16 to TRBJ2-3; D unresolved. The V gene lost 0 bases and the J gene lost 1 base, with 8 bases spanning the gap. Germline V gene lookup returns CDR1 KGHSY and CDR2 FQNENV. The CDR3 sequence is 15 residues long. CDR3 in DNA: TGTGCCAGCAGCCAATCTGGGCAGCGCACAGATACGCAGTATTTT. As protein: CASSQSGQRTDTQYF.

This rearrangement joins TRBV4-1 to TRBJ1-2; D remains unclear. V shed 0 bases and J shed 4 bases, with 12 bases lying between them. The germline CDR1 and CDR2 sequences are MGHRA and YSYEKL. This CDR3 has 15 residues. The CDR3 loop is CASSQDPGSGYGYTF. As DNA, the CDR3 is TGCGCCAGCAGCCAAGATCCCGGGAGTGGCTATGGCTACACCTTC.

The V call is TRBV5-1, the J call TRBJ1-1; D unresolved. The germline V gene encodes CDR1 SGHRS and CDR2 YFSETQ. CDR3 size: 13 residues. The V end was cut by 4 bases, the J end by 8 bases, with 15 bases between. The CDR3 region is CASSLPGIGEAFF. In DNA form, the CDR3 reads TGCGCCAGCAGCCTTCCAGGTATTGGAGAAGCTTTCTTT.

This clone was recorded only once. The V call is TRBV7-8, the J call TRBJ2-7; TRBD2 agrees at 11 bases. V lost 1 base, J lost 5 bases, and 10 bases stayed unmatched. This CDR3 contains 17 residues. The germline V gene encodes CDR1 SGHVS and CDR2 FQNEAQ. The CDR3 DNA is TGTGCCAGCAGCTTAGTACCGCGACTAGCGGGAATCCACGAGCAGTACTTC. Translating it yields CASSLVPRLAGIHEQYF.

The V and J genes are TRBV18 and TRBJ2-3; TRBD2 aligns across 9 bases. V trimming: 8 bases; J trimming: 1 base; junction bases outside the gene matches: 7. CDR1 KGHSH and CDR2 LQKENI come from the germline V gene. This CDR3 has 15 amino acids. The CDR3 coding sequence is TGTGCCAGCACCCGAAGGACTAGCGGCACAGATACGCAGTATTTT. Residues: CASTRRTSGTDTQYF.

The chain has TRBV6-5 and TRBJ2-7, with TRBD2 as a possible D gene (5 bases). The CDR3 consists of 13 residues. V was trimmed by 2 bases and J by 5 bases, leaving 10 bases between them. Germline V gene data show CDR1 as MNHEY and CDR2 as SVGAGI. In DNA, the CDR3 is TGTGCCAGCAGTTACCGGGGTCCAGACGAGCAGTACTTC. Translating it yields CASSYRGPDEQYF.

This chain joins TRBV5-1 and TRBJ2-1; 10 positions agree with TRBD2. This CDR3 region has 15 residues. The ends lost 0 bases at V and 9 bases at J; junction bases unmatched: 6. Germline V CDR1 and CDR2: SGHRS, YFSETQ. CDR3 sequence reads: CASSLEAGGPGEQFF. CDR3 coding DNA: TGCGCCAGCAGCTTGGAAGCGGGAGGGCCGGGTGAGCAGTTCTTC.